The present T cell receptor beta chain was sequenced within a study of PD-1 blockade in mismatch repair-deficient tumors (dated by TCRdb to the late 2010s). Broadly, across the study: Between September 2013 and late 2016, fewer than 90 consecutive patients with about 11 mismatch repair-deficient cancer types, all previously treated and progressing, were enrolled in the trial. Tumor-associated T cell clones were tracked in the peripheral blood of patients responding to PD-1 blockade by deep sequencing of TCR CDR3 regions.

What this sample's time point label stands for: peripheral blood 12 weeks after first pembrolizumab dose. For each enrolled patient, mismatch repair deficiency was established using either polymerase chain reaction or immunohistochemistry. TCR sequencing was carried out for a few patients who responded to pembrolizumab therapy. In the phase II trial, pembrolizumab PD-1 blockade was tested prospectively in advanced mismatch repair-deficient cancers, no matter which tissue of origin the cancers came from. Peripheral blood T cell samples were collected serially, before PD-1 blockade began and at several time points afterward. Blood sampling times were expressed in weeks after the first pembrolizumab dose. Concerning this clone itself: No cognate antigen has been identified for it. It has no much larger one-base neighbor in the sample; base qualities were not kept. The sample contains more than one DNA sequence encoding this CDR3.

The method behind the library was the immunoSEQ multiplex PCR assay. The clones in this table, taken by TCRdb from immuneACCESS, are in-frame only. Not every clone is retained; where verified, under half of the shortfall comes from an unresolved V gene, and the cause of the rest is unknown. The sample table lists tens of thousands of clones, over 70% of them with a count of one. Roughly 2.7% of the sample is held by the ten biggest clonotypes. Results the study describes overall, beyond this receptor: Clones residing in the tumor, which were often undetectable in blood before treatment, expanded quickly after pembrolizumab and then contracted, generally before radiologic responses.

V and J are truncated by 1 base and 4 bases respectively, leaving an intervening sequence of 9 bases. The CDR3 contains 13 residues, cysteine and phenylalanine counted. CDR3 DNA only is kept here, 39 bases in frame from base 1. The germline V gene yields SGHDT for CDR1 and YYEEEE for CDR2. The clonotype comes from an adult with mismatch repair-deficient cancer. The chain uses TRBV5-6 and TRBJ2-7, and the D gene may be TRBD1, 6 bases matching. Sequenced here: peripheral blood, sampled 12 weeks after starting pembrolizumab. DNA sequence: TGTGCCAGCAGCTTGACAGGGCAGTACGAGCAGTACTTC. This codes for CASSLTGQYEQYF.